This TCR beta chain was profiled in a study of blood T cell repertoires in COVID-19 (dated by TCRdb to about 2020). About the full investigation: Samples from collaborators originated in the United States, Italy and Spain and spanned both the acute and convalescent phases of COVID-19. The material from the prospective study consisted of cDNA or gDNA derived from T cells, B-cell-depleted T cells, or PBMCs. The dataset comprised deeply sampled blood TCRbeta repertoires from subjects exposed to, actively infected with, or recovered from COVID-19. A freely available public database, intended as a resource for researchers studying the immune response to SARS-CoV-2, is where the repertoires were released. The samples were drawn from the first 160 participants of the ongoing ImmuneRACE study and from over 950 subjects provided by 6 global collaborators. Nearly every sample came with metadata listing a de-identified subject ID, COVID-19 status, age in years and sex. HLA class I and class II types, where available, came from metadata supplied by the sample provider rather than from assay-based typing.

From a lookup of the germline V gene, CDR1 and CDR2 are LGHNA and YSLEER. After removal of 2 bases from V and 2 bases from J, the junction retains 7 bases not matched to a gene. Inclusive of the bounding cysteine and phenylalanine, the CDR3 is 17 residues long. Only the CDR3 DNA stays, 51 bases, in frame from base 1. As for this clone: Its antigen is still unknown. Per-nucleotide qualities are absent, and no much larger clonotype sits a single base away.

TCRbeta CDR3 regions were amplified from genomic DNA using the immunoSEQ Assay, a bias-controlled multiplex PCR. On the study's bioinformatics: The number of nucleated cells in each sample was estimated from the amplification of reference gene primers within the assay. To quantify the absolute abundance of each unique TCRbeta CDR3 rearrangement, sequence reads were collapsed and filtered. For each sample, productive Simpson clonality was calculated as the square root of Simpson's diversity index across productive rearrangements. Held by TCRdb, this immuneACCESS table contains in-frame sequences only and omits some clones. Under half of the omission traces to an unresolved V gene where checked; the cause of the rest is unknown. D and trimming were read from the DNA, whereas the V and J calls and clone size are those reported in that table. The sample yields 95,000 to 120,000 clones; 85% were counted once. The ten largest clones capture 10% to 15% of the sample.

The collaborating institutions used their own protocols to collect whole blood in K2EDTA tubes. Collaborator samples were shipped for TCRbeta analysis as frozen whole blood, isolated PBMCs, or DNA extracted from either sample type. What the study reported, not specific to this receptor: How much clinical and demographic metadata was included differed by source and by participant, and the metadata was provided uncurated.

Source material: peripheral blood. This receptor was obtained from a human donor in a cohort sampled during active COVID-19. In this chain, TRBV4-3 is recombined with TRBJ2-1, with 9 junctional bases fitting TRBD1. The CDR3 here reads CASSQRAGTGTYNEQFF. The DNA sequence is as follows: TGCGCCAGCAGCCAACGCGCCGGGACAGGGACCTACAATGAGCAGTTCTTC.